These T cell receptor beta chains were read from a single sample in a study of vaccination and CD4 T cells after COVID-19. These receptors have no identified antigens. In TCRdb, the PCR reads were re-called with MiXCR into one record per CDR3 protein. The repertoire holds 15,000 to 25,000 distinct CDR3 sequences, with less than 65% as singletons. The sample taken for sequencing was CD4+ T cells from blood, cultured in vitro. These receptors all stem from a human donor who had recovered from COVID-19. Both conserved end residues are part of each CDR3. The order of the fields is J gene, CDR3 length, V gene, CDR3 protein.

J gene: TRBJ1-1; CDR3 length: 14; V gene: TRBV2; CDR3 protein: CASTFSTANTEAFF
J gene: TRBJ1-5; CDR3 length: 16; V gene: TRBV19; CDR3 protein: CASSKNPGQSNQPQHF
J gene: TRBJ2-7; CDR3 length: 10; V gene: TRBV28; CDR3 protein: CASSIYEQYF
J gene: TRBJ2-5; CDR3 length: 14; V gene: TRBV15; CDR3 protein: CATSRDMEQETQYF
J gene: TRBJ2-4; CDR3 length: 14; V gene: TRBV6-5; CDR3 protein: CASSYGQGPNIQYF
J gene: TRBJ1-1; CDR3 length: 13; V gene: TRBV5-1; CDR3 protein: CASSERDRGESFF
J gene: TRBJ2-1; CDR3 length: 16; V gene: TRBV6-1; CDR3 protein: CASRPQTAGGPNEQFF
J gene: TRBJ2-7; CDR3 length: 17; V gene: TRBV21-1; CDR3 protein: CASTGTSGPRDTYEQYF
J gene: TRBJ2-3; CDR3 length: 15; V gene: TRBV30; CDR3 protein: CAWALLAGSTDTQYF
J gene: TRBJ1-5; CDR3 length: 13; V gene: TRBV28; CDR3 protein: CASSFGTTQPQHF
J gene: TRBJ2-7; CDR3 length: 15; V gene: TRBV20-1; CDR3 protein: CSARDRTSGPYEQYF
J gene: TRBJ2-5; CDR3 length: 15; V gene: TRBV27; CDR3 protein: CASSPGLAGRETQYF
J gene: TRBJ1-2; CDR3 length: 11; V gene: TRBV6-5; CDR3 protein: CASSSEGGYTF
J gene: TRBJ2-5; CDR3 length: 14; V gene: TRBV11-2; CDR3 protein: CASLPGTDQETQYF
J gene: TRBJ2-5; CDR3 length: 13; V gene: TRBV7-9; CDR3 protein: CASRSTSGEAQYF
J gene: TRBJ1-2; CDR3 length: 14; V gene: TRBV28; CDR3 protein: CASSFGGASYGYTF
J gene: TRBJ1-1; CDR3 length: 17; V gene: TRBV7-8; CDR3 protein: CASSLGASLTLGTEAFF
J gene: TRBJ2-3; CDR3 length: 17; V gene: TRBV20-1; CDR3 protein: CSATPAGQNGGTDTQYF
J gene: TRBJ1-1; CDR3 length: 15; V gene: TRBV7-9; CDR3 protein: CASSLYRGRNTEAFF
J gene: TRBJ1-1; CDR3 length: 15; V gene: TRBV2; CDR3 protein: CASSEGRAGGTEAFF
J gene: TRBJ2-1; CDR3 length: 14; V gene: TRBV15; CDR3 protein: CAARQVAGGDEQFF
J gene: TRBJ1-2; CDR3 length: 12; V gene: TRBV7-3; CDR3 protein: CASSLNGDGYTF
J gene: TRBJ1-1; CDR3 length: 14; V gene: TRBV7-9; CDR3 protein: CASSETGLGTEAFF
J gene: TRBJ1-1; CDR3 length: 16; V gene: TRBV7-2; CDR3 protein: CASSSGMKGLNTEAFF
J gene: TRBJ2-2; CDR3 length: 15; V gene: TRBV2; CDR3 protein: CASSEGVAGTGELFF
J gene: TRBJ1-1; CDR3 length: 14; V gene: TRBV29-1; CDR3 protein: CSVEVNDRSTEAFF
J gene: TRBJ2-3; CDR3 length: 12; V gene: TRBV2; CDR3 protein: CASSSYVDTQYF
J gene: TRBJ2-7; CDR3 length: 14; V gene: TRBV7-2; CDR3 protein: CASSLAGQSYEQYF
J gene: TRBJ2-2; CDR3 length: 14; V gene: TRBV5-1; CDR3 protein: CASSGTGGTGELFF
J gene: TRBJ1-1; CDR3 length: 16; V gene: TRBV5-8; CDR3 protein: CASSRRTGVLDTEAFF
J gene: TRBJ1-1; CDR3 length: 15; V gene: TRBV28; CDR3 protein: CASSFQTGGFTEAFF
J gene: TRBJ2-1; CDR3 length: 15; V gene: TRBV27; CDR3 protein: CASSPSRSSYNEQFF
J gene: TRBJ1-2; CDR3 length: 16; V gene: TRBV24-1; CDR3 protein: CATSDPGHPADYGYTF
J gene: TRBJ1-2; CDR3 length: 13; V gene: TRBV5-8; CDR3 protein: CASSRGGVGGYTF
J gene: TRBJ1-5; CDR3 length: 16; V gene: TRBV20-1; CDR3 protein: CSARDEGGESNQPQHF
J gene: TRBJ2-1; CDR3 length: 17; V gene: TRBV6-2/TRBV6-3; CDR3 protein: CASSYDLTAGKGDEQFF
J gene: TRBJ2-5; CDR3 length: 14; V gene: TRBV19; CDR3 protein: CASSNRQGQETQYF
J gene: TRBJ2-6; CDR3 length: 18; V gene: TRBV10-3; CDR3 protein: CAISDGTGALSGANVLTF
J gene: TRBJ1-2; CDR3 length: 14; V gene: TRBV27; CDR3 protein: CASSLSGLIRGYTF
J gene: TRBJ1-1; CDR3 length: 16; V gene: TRBV27; CDR3 protein: CASSLGRGQGTTEAFF
J gene: TRBJ1-5; CDR3 length: 15; V gene: TRBV12-3/TRBV12-4; CDR3 protein: CASGPIGGGNQPQHF
J gene: TRBJ2-3; CDR3 length: 19; V gene: TRBV27; CDR3 protein: CASSLGLAGVTGGTDTQYF
J gene: TRBJ2-3; CDR3 length: 15; V gene: TRBV11-3; CDR3 protein: CASSFLSGRTDTQYF
J gene: TRBJ1-1; CDR3 length: 13; V gene: TRBV6-5; CDR3 protein: CASSYGTYTEAFF
J gene: TRBJ1-5; CDR3 length: 15; V gene: TRBV12-3/TRBV12-4; CDR3 protein: CASSGGQGLSQPQHF
J gene: TRBJ1-1; CDR3 length: 13; V gene: TRBV19; CDR3 protein: CASRFSGGSEAFF
J gene: TRBJ2-1; CDR3 length: 14; V gene: TRBV30; CDR3 protein: CAWSTGTGYDEQFF
J gene: TRBJ2-3; CDR3 length: 12; V gene: TRBV24-1; CDR3 protein: CATSDSGDTQYF
J gene: TRBJ2-5; CDR3 length: 12; V gene: TRBV27; CDR3 protein: CASTGVGETQYF
J gene: TRBJ2-1; CDR3 length: 15; V gene: TRBV6-1; CDR3 protein: CASSESSRVYNEQFF
J gene: TRBJ2-7; CDR3 length: 12; V gene: TRBV6-2/TRBV6-3; CDR3 protein: CASRTGGNEQYF
J gene: TRBJ2-7; CDR3 length: 15; V gene: TRBV19; CDR3 protein: CASSIRLAGANEQYF
J gene: TRBJ1-1; CDR3 length: 15; V gene: TRBV27; CDR3 protein: CASSLFAGGGTEAFF
J gene: TRBJ1-6; CDR3 length: 15; V gene: TRBV27; CDR3 protein: CASIELGSSNSPLHF